This TCR beta chain derives from a study of cytomegalovirus exposure and HLA in healthy donors. Study background: From 170 million or so T cells, an earlier analysis saw approximately 110 million unique TCR beta sequences.

Researchers ran the PCR with 60 Vbeta and 13 Jbeta primers. The table came from immunoSEQ multiplex PCR; TCRdb's copy has only in-frame clones and leaves some out. The sample comprises about 130,000 clones, about 74% of which are singletons, and 2% to 2.5% rests with the top ten. V was pared by 4 bases and J by 8 bases, with 7 bases of the junction left unmatched. The length of the CDR3 is 13 residues. CDR1 GTSNPN and CDR2 SVGIG come from the germline V gene (reference sequence). Sequenced input: PBMCs. The V and J genes are TRBV30 and TRBJ2-1; 8 positions agree with TRBD1. The receptor comes from a man younger than 40 in good health and CMV-seronegative. CDR3 DNA: TGTGCCTGGAACCGGGACAGGTACCATGAGCAGTTCTTC. This gives the protein CAWNRDRYHEQFF.